This is a list of T cell receptor beta chains from one sample in a study of blood T cell repertoires in COVID-19. Using immunoSEQ multiplex PCR, the repertoire was profiled, and TCRdb retains in-frame clones only, with some absent. The sample has about 210,000 clones, around 90% seen once; the top ten hold more than 0.95%. Input material: peripheral blood. These receptors originate from a man aged 25 to 40 with acute or convalescent COVID-19. Both conserved end residues are part of each CDR3. The order of the fields is D gene, J gene, clone size, V gene, CDR3 protein, CDR3 DNA. D genes are given only for firm matches. Clone size, where shown, is once, few, many, or a class for clones that have expanded.

>TRBD1|TRBJ1-2|NA|TRBV7-2
CASSFPGQFYGYTF
TGTGCCAGCAGCTTTCCGGGACAGTTCTATGGCTACACCTTC
>NA|TRBJ1-3|once|TRBV7-2
CASSSPTTSGNTIYF
TGTGCCAGCAGCTCCCCTACCACCTCTGGAAACACCATATATTTT
>TRBD1|TRBJ1-3|NA|TRBV7-8
CASSPRQGAGVTIYF
TGTGCCAGCAGCCCCCGACAGGGGGCTGGGGTCACCATATATTTT
>TRBD1|TRBJ2-1|NA|TRBV5-4
CASSTGQGAGDEQFF
TGTGCCAGCAGCACAGGACAGGGGGCGGGGGATGAGCAGTTCTTC
>TRBD2|TRBJ2-2|few|TRBV7-9
CASSPSGERGLSGELFF
TGTGCCAGCAGCCCGTCCGGTGAGCGGGGGCTATCCGGGGAGCTGTTTTTT
>NA|TRBJ2-2|NA|TRBV3-1/TRBV3-2
CASSRITGITGELFF
TGTGCCAGCAGCCGGATTACAGGGATCACCGGGGAGCTGTTTTTT
>TRBD1|TRBJ1-2|NA|TRBV5-4
CASSMGFADRAGYTF
TGTGCCAGCAGCATGGGTTTCGCGGACAGGGCTGGCTACACCTTC
>NA|TRBJ2-5|NA|TRBV7-9
CASSLEGRVRGQETQYF
TGTGCCAGCAGCTTAGAGGGCCGGGTAAGGGGTCAAGAGACCCAGTACTTC
>TRBD2|TRBJ2-1|NA|TRBV2
CASSEERTSGNNEQFF
TGTGCCAGCAGTGAAGAACGGACTAGCGGGAACAATGAGCAGTTCTTC
>NA|TRBJ1-2|NA|TRBV2
CASTQVRQGGYGYTF
TGTGCCAGCACCCAGGTCAGGCAGGGTGGCTATGGCTACACCTTC
>NA|TRBJ1-1|NA|TRBV3-1/TRBV3-2
CASSQVGALNTEAFF
TGTGCCAGCAGCCAAGTTGGGGCCCTGAACACTGAAGCTTTCTTT
>NA|TRBJ2-3|NA|TRBV4-1
CASSQEGIGQPTDTQYF
TGCGCCAGCAGCCAAGAAGGGATAGGACAGCCCACAGATACGCAGTATTTT
>NA|TRBJ1-1|once|TRBV2
CASRMGHITEAFF
TGTGCCAGCAGGATGGGACACATCACTGAAGCTTTCTTT
>TRBD1|TRBJ2-6|NA|TRBV15
CATSRSPGTGGFSGANVLTF
TGTGCCACCAGCAGATCCCCCGGGACAGGGGGTTTCTCTGGGGCCAACGTCCTGACTTTC
>NA|TRBJ2-7|NA|TRBV2
CASRLQGGNEQYF
TGTGCCAGCAGACTACAGGGGGGGAACGAGCAGTACTTC
>NA|TRBJ2-3|NA|TRBV6-1
CASSVTMRAAADTQYF
TGTGCCAGCAGTGTCACAATGAGGGCAGCAGCAGATACGCAGTATTTT
>NA|TRBJ2-5|NA|TRBV3-1/TRBV3-2
CASSQDLTGAKTQYF
TGTGCCAGCAGCCAAGATCTGACTGGGGCAAAGACCCAGTACTTC
>NA|TRBJ2-3|NA|TRBV7-8
CASSFSGVPGKDTQYF
TGTGCCAGCAGCTTTTCAGGGGTCCCGGGGAAAGATACGCAGTATTTT
>TRBD2|TRBJ2-5|NA|TRBV7-9
CASSTGTSGSVETQYF
TGTGCCAGCAGCACAGGGACTAGCGGGAGTGTAGAGACCCAGTACTTC
>TRBD1|TRBJ2-7|NA|TRBV7-3
CASSRDRGYEQYF
TGTGCCAGCAGCCGGGACAGGGGCTACGAGCAGTACTTC
>NA|TRBJ2-7|NA|TRBV7-3
CASSQEGHEQYF
TGTGCCAGCAGCCAGGAAGGCCACGAGCAGTACTTC
>NA|TRBJ2-3|NA|TRBV5-1
CASSATGDTQYF
TGCGCCAGCAGCGCCACGGGAGATACGCAGTATTTT
>TRBD2|TRBJ2-1|once|TRBV6-2/TRBV6-3
CASSDLWGTSDNEQFF
TGTGCCAGCAGTGACCTCTGGGGGACTAGCGACAATGAGCAGTTCTTC
>TRBD1|TRBJ1-2|NA|TRBV9
CASSLGQGANYGYTF
TGTGCCAGCAGCCTCGGACAGGGGGCTAACTATGGCTACACCTTC
>NA|TRBJ1-4|once|TRBV7-9
CASSPGPATNEKLFF
TGTGCCAGCAGCCCGGGTCCTGCAACTAATGAAAAACTGTTTTTT
>TRBD1|TRBJ1-5|NA|TRBV6-6
CASSSTGGQPQHF
TGTGCCAGCAGTTCGACAGGGGGGCAGCCCCAGCATTTT
>NA|TRBJ1-2|NA|TRBV30
CAWSSAGAVGYTF
TGTGCCTGGAGTAGCGCGGGGGCAGTCGGCTACACCTTC
>TRBD1|TRBJ2-1|NA|TRBV6-5
CASSSHWTGDHEQFF
TGTGCCAGCAGCTCACACTGGACAGGGGACCATGAGCAGTTCTTC
>NA|TRBJ2-2|NA|TRBV28
CASRYGTGELFF
TGTGCCAGCCGATACGGCACCGGGGAGCTGTTTTTT
>TRBD1|TRBJ1-6|NA|TRBV27
CASSSRTGPSHF
TGTGCCAGCAGTTCCCGGACAGGGCCTTCCCACTTT
>NA|TRBJ2-7|NA|TRBV27
CASSLNGPYEQYF
TGTGCCAGCAGTTTAAACGGTCCCTACGAGCAGTACTTC
>TRBD1|TRBJ1-1|NA|TRBV6-5
CASSYARSGTGFEAFF
TGTGCCAGCAGTTACGCCCGCTCCGGGACAGGGTTTGAAGCTTTCTTT
>NA|TRBJ2-2|NA|TRBV5-6
CASSLIQGIIGTGELFF
TGTGCCAGCAGCTTGATCCAGGGGATCATAGGCACCGGGGAGCTGTTTTTT
>NA|TRBJ2-1|NA|TRBV28
CASGGARYNEQFF
TGTGCCAGCGGGGGGGCGCGCTACAATGAGCAGTTCTTC
>TRBD1|TRBJ1-1|NA|TRBV5-8
CASSLPGTVGAFF
TGTGCCAGCAGCCTCCCCGGGACAGTCGGAGCTTTCTTT
>NA|TRBJ1-3|NA|TRBV19
CASSFPRNTIYF
TGTGCCAGTAGTTTTCCTAGAAACACCATATATTTT
>NA|TRBJ2-5|NA|TRBV7-9
CASSSPAAGGLGETQYF
TGTGCCAGCAGCTCCCCCGCTGCAGGGGGGCTGGGAGAGACCCAGTACTTC
>TRBD2|TRBJ2-3|NA|TRBV5-1
CACGTSGMDTQYF
TGCGCCTGCGGGACTAGCGGGATGGATACGCAGTATTTT
>NA|TRBJ2-7|NA|TRBV28
CARREGDEQYF
TGTGCCCGTCGAGAGGGGGACGAGCAGTACTTC
>TRBD1|TRBJ1-2|NA|TRBV18
CASSPKYGTGIYGYTF
TGTGCCAGCTCACCAAAATACGGGACAGGCATCTATGGCTACACCTTC
>TRBD1|TRBJ2-7|NA|TRBV6-5
CASSPRQGGFYEQYF
TGTGCCAGCAGCCCACGACAGGGCGGATTCTACGAGCAGTACTTC
>TRBD1|TRBJ2-1|NA|TRBV19
CASSISGTEFF
TGTGCCAGTAGTATCAGTGGGACAGAGTTCTTC
>NA|TRBJ2-7|NA|TRBV4-1
CASSPPSSLVGEQYF
TGCGCCAGCAGCCCTCCTAGCAGCCTTGTAGGGGAGCAGTACTTC
>NA|TRBJ1-6|NA|TRBV5-1
CASSLDGRGSPLHF
TGCGCCAGCAGCTTGGACGGCAGAGGTTCACCCCTCCACTTT
>NA|TRBJ2-1|NA|TRBV27
CASSLYGGLSYNEQFF
TGTGCCAGCAGTTTATACGGCGGGCTTTCCTACAATGAGCAGTTCTTC
>NA|TRBJ1-5|few|TRBV7-9
CASSLSSIAHQPQHF
TGTGCCAGCAGCTTAAGCTCGATAGCTCATCAGCCCCAGCATTTT
>NA|TRBJ1-5|NA|TRBV28
CASRRGGSNQPQHF
TGTGCCTCCCGCAGGGGCGGGAGCAATCAGCCCCAGCATTTT
>NA|TRBJ2-7|NA|TRBV12-2
CASRLENGAYEQYF
TGTGCAAGTCGCTTAGAGAACGGTGCCTACGAGCAGTACTTC
>TRBD1|TRBJ1-4|NA|TRBV5-1
CASSLDRGRDEKLFF
TGCGCCAGCAGCTTGGACAGGGGAAGGGATGAAAAACTGTTTTTT
>TRBD1|TRBJ2-7|NA|TRBV9
CASSASWITGVGEQYF
TGTGCCAGCAGCGCGAGTTGGATTACAGGGGTAGGAGAGCAGTACTTC
>NA|TRBJ1-5|NA|TRBV12-3/TRBV12-4
CASSSRNNQPQHF
TGTGCCAGCAGCTCTAGGAACAATCAGCCCCAGCATTTT
>TRBD1|TRBJ2-2|NA|TRBV30
CACLAAGGTGELFF
TGTGCCTGCCTCGCCGCAGGGGGAACCGGGGAGCTGTTTTTT
>NA|TRBJ1-4|NA|TRBV27
CASRLDRASEKLFF
TGTGCCAGCAGATTAGACAGAGCAAGTGAAAAACTGTTTTTT
>NA|TRBJ1-2|NA|TRBV4-2
CASSQVSDYGYTF
TGTGCCAGCAGCCAAGTTTCGGACTATGGCTACACCTTC
>NA|TRBJ2-5|NA|TRBV29-1
CSVPENGGRETQYF
TGCAGCGTCCCGGAGAACGGGGGGCGAGAGACCCAGTACTTC
>TRBD2|TRBJ2-7|NA|TRBV24-1
CATSDILSGVSYEQYF
TGTGCCACCAGTGATATTCTTAGCGGGGTCTCCTACGAGCAGTACTTC
>NA|TRBJ2-5|NA|TRBV4-1
CASSQFASQETQYF
TGCGCCAGCAGCCAATTCGCCAGTCAAGAGACCCAGTACTTC
>NA|TRBJ1-5|NA|TRBV21-1
CASSSPEACNQPQHF
TGTGCCAGCAGCTCCCCGGAGGCCTGCAATCAGCCCCAGCATTTT